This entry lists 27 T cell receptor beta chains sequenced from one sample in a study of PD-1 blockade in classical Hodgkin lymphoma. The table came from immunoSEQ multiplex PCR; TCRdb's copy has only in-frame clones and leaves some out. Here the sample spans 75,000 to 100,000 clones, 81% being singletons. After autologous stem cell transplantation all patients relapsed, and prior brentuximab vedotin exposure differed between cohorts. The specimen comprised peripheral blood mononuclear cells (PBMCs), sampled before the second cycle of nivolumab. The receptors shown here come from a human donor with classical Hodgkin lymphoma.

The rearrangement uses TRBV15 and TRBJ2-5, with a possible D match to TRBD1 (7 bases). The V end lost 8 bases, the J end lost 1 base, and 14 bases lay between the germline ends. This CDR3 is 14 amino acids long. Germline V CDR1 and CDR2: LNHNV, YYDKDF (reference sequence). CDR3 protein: CATRPQGGQETQYF. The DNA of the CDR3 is TGTGCCACCCGACCGCAGGGGGGCCAAGAGACCCAGTACTTC.

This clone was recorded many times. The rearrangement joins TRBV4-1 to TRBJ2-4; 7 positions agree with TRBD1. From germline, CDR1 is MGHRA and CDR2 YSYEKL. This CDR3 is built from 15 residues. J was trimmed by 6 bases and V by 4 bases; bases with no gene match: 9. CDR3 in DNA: TGCGCCAGCAGCCCAACCGGGACAGCGAGAAACATTCAGTACTTC. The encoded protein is CASSPTGTARNIQYF.

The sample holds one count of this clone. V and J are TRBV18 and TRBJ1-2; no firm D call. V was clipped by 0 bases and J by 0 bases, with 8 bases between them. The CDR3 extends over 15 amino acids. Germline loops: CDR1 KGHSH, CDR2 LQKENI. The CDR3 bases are TGTGCCAGCTCACCACCGGACCGCTCTAACTATGGCTACACCTTC. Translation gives CASSPPDRSNYGYTF.

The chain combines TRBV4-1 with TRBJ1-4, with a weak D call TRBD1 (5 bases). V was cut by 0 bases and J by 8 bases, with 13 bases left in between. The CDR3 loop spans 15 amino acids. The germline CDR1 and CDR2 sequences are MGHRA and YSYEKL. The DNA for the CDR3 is TGCGCCAGCAGCCAAGACAAGGGGTCGGGGGAAAAACTGTTTTTT. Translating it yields CASSQDKGSGEKLFF.

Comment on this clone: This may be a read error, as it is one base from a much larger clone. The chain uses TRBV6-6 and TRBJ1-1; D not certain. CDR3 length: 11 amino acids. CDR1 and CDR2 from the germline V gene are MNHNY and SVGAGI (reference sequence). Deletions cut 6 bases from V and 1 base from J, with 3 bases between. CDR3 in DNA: TGTGCCAGCAGCCCGAACACTGAAGCTTTCTTT. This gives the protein CASSPNTEAFF.

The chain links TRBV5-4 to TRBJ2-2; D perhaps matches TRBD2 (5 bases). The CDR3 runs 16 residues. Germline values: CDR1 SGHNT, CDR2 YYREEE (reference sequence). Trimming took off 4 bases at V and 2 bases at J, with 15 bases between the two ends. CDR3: CASSPGGGGNTGELFF. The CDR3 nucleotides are TGTGCCAGCAGCCCCGGAGGAGGCGGTAACACCGGGGAGCTGTTTTTT. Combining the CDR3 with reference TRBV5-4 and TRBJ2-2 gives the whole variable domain ETGVTQSPTHLIKTRGQQVTLRCSSQSGHNTVSWYQQALGQGPQFIFQYYREEENGRGNFPPRFSGLQFPNYSSELNVNALELDDSALYLCASSPGGGGNTGELFFGEGSRLTVL.

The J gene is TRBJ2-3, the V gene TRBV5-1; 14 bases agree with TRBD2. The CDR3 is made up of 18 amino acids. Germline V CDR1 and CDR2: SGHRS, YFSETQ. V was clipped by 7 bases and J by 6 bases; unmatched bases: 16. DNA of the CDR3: TGCGCCAGCGCGACTAGCGGGAGGGGCCACAGGGGGAGCGATACGCAGTATTTT. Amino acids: CASATSGRGHRGSDTQYF. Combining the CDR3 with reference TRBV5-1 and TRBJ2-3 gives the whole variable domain KAGVTQTPRYLIKTRGQQVTLSCSPISGHRSVSWYQQTPGQGLQFLFEYFSETQRNKGNFPGRFSGRQFSNSRSEMNVSTLELGDSALYLCASATSGRGHRGSDTQYFGPGTRLTVL.

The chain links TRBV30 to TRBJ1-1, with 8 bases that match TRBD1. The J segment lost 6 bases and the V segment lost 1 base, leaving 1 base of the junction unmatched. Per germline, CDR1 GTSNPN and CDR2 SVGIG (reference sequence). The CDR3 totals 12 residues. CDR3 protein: CAWSAGGPEAFF. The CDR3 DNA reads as TGTGCCTGGAGTGCAGGGGGCCCTGAAGCTTTCTTT.

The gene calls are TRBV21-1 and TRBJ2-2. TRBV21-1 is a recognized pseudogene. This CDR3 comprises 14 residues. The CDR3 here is CASSLRDSTGELFF. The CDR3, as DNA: TGTGCCAGCAGTCTTAGGGATAGCACCGGGGAGCTGTTTTTT.

This CDR3 is CASSFPGRNRENGYTF. In DNA form, the CDR3 reads TGTGCCAGCAGTTTTCCCGGACGGAACCGGGAGAATGGCTACACCTTC. The chain carries TRBV6-6 and TRBJ1-2; D gene uncertain. Germline V gives CDR1 MNHNY, CDR2 SVGAGI (reference sequence). The CDR3 has 16 residues. V lost 4 bases and J 6 bases, leaving 21 bases between the germline ends.

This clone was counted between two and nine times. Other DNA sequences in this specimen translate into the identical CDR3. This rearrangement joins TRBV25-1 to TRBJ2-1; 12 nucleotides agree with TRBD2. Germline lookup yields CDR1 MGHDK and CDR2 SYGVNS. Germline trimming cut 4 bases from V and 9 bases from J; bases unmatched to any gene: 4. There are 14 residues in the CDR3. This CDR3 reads CASSVGLAGSEQFF. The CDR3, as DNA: TGTGCCAGCAGTGTCGGACTAGCGGGAAGTGAGCAGTTCTTC. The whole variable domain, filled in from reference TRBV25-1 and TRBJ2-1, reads EADIYQTPRYLVIGTGKKITLECSQTMGHDKMYWYQQDPGMELHLIHYSYGVNSTEKGDLSSESTVSRIRTEHFPLTLESARPSHTSQYLCASSVGLAGSEQFFGPGTRLTVL.

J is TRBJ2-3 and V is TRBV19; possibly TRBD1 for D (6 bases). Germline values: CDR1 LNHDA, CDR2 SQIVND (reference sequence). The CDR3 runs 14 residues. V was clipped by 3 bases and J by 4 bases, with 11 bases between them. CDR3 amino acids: CASSMDSRADTQYF. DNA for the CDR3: TGTGCCAGTAGTATGGACAGCCGGGCAGATACGCAGTATTTT.

CDR3 region: CASSTTANTEAFF. The CDR3 region has the DNA TGTGCCAGTAGTACAACAGCGAACACTGAAGCTTTCTTT. The chain joins TRBV19 to TRBJ1-1, with D unresolved. CDR1 LNHDA and CDR2 SQIVND come from the germline V gene (reference sequence). V dropped 4 bases and J dropped 1 base, with 7 bases sitting between them. This CDR3 is built from 13 residues.

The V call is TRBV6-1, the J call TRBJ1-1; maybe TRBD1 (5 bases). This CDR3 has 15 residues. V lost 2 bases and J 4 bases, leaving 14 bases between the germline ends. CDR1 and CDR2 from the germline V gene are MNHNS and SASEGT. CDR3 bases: TGTGCCAGCAGTGAATTCGGGGGGGGTAGCACTGAAGCTTTCTTT. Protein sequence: CASSEFGGGSTEAFF.

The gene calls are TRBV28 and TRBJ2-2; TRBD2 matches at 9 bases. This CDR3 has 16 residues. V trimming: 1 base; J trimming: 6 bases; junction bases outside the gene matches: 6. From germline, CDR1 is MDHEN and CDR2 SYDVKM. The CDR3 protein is CASSLFGGRGPGELFF. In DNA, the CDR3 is TGTGCCAGCAGTTTATTTGGCGGGAGGGGGCCCGGGGAGCTGTTTTTT.

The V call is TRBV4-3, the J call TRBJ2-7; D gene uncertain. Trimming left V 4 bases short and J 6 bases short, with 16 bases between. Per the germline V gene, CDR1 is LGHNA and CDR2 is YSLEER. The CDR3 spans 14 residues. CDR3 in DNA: TGCGCCAGCAGCCGAGACGTCCCTACTGGCGAGCAGTACTTC. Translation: CASSRDVPTGEQYF.

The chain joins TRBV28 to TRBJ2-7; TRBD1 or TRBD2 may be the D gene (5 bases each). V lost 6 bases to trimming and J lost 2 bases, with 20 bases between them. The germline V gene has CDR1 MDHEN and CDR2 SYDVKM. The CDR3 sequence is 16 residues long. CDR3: CASSQETGTVTYEQYF. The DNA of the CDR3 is TGTGCCAGCAGCCAAGAGACCGGGACGGTAACCTACGAGCAGTACTTC.

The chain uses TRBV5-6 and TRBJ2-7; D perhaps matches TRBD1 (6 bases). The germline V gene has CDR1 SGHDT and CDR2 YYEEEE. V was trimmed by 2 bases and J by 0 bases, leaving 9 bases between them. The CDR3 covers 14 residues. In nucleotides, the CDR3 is TGTGCCAGCAGCTTCGACAGGATCTCCTACGAGCAGTACTTC. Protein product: CASSFDRISYEQYF.

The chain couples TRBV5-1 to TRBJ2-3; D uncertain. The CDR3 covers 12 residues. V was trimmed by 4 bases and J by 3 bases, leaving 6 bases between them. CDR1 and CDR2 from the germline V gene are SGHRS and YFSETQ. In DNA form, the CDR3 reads TGCGCCAGCAGCATTAATACAGATACGCAGTATTTT. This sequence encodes CASSINTDTQYF.

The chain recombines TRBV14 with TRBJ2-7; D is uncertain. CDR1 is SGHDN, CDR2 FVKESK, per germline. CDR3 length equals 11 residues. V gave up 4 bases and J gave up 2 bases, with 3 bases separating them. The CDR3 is CASSRAYEQYF. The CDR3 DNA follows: TGTGCCAGCAGCCGAGCCTACGAGCAGTACTTC.

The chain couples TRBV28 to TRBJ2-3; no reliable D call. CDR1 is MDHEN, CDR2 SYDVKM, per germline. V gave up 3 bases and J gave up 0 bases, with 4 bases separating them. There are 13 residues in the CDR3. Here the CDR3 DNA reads TGTGCCAGCAGTTTGGGCAGCACAGATACGCAGTATTTT. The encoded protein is CASSLGSTDTQYF. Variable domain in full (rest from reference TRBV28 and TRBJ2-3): DVKVTQSSRYLVKRTGEKVFLECVQDMDHENMFWYRQDPGLGLRLIYFSYDVKMKEKGDIPEGYSVSREKKERFSLILESASTNQTSMYLCASSLGSTDTQYFGPGTRLTVL.

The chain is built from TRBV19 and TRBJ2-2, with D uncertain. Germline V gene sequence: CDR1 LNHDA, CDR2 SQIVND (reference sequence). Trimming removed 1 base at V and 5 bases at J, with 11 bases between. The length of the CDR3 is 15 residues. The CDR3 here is CASSIVPGWTGELFF. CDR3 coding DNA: TGTGCCAGTAGTATAGTACCGGGTTGGACCGGGGAGCTGTTTTTT.

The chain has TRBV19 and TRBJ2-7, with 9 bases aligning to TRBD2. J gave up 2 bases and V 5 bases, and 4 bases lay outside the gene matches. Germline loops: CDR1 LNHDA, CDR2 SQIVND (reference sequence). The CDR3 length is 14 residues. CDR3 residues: CASSRPSGAYEQYF. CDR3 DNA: TGTGCCAGTAGTCGGCCTAGCGGGGCCTACGAGCAGTACTTC.

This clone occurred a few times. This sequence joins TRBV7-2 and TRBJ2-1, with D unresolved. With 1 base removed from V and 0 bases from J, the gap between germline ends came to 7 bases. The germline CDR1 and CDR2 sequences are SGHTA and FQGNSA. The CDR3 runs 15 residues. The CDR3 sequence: CASSLDQSSYNEQFF. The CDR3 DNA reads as TGTGCCAGCAGCTTAGACCAGAGCTCCTACAATGAGCAGTTCTTC. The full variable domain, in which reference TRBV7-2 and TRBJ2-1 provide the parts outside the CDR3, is GAGVSQSPSNKVTEKGKDVELRCDPISGHTALYWYRQSLGQGLEFLIYFQGNSAPDKSGLPSDRFSAERTGGSVSTLTIQRTQQEDSAVYLCASSLDQSSYNEQFFGPGTRLTVL.

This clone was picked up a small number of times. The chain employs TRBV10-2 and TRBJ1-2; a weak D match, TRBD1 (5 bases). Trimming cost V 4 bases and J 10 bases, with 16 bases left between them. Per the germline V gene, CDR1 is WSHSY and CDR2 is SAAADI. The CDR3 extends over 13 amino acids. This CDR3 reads CASSGRTISHYTF. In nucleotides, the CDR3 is TGCGCCAGCAGTGGAAGGACAATTAGCCACTACACCTTC.

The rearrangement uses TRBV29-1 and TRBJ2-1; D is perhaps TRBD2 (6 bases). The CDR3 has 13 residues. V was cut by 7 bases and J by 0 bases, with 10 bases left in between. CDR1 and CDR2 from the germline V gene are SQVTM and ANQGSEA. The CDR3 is CSALAFSYNEQFF. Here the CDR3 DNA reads TGCAGCGCTCTAGCGTTCTCCTACAATGAGCAGTTCTTC.

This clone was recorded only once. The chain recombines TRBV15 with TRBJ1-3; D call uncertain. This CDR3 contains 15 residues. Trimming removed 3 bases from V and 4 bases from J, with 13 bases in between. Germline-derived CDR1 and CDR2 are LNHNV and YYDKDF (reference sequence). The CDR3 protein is CATSRDRLMGNTIYF. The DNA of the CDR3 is TGTGCCACCAGCAGGGACCGACTAATGGGAAACACCATATATTTT.